This record covers a single T cell receptor beta chain. These data are taken from a study of control samples from healthy donors and cancer patients. Libraries were prepared by immunoSEQ multiplex PCR; TCRdb keeps only in-frame clonotypes and omits some of them. The sample lists about 80,000 clones, under 90% occurring once. What was sequenced was blood. This TCR came from a man in his forties or fifties in good health.

The CDR3 coding sequence is TGTGCCAGCAGCAAAGGTAGGGACAGCTCTGGAAACACCATATATTTT. As protein: CASSKGRDSSGNTIYF. J is TRBJ1-3 and V is TRBV21-1; TRBD1 is taken as the D call from the table, unchecked against the DNA. TRBV21-1 is a recognized pseudogene. The CDR3 has 16 residues.